The 2 T cell receptor beta chains below were found in one sample sequenced in a study of OX40 agonist ivuxolimab in advanced cancers. Produced via immunoSEQ multiplex PCR; TCRdb's table is partial and in-frame only. This table holds roughly 48,000 clones, roughly 89% found once. Sequenced material: CD4+ or CD8+ T cells sorted from blood, taken in a trial of the OX40 agonist ivuxolimab. The source of these receptors is an adult with an advanced solid tumor such as melanoma, head and neck, liver or kidney cancer.

J is TRBJ1-1 and V is TRBV7-8, with 8 positions matching TRBD1. The CDR3 is 14 amino acids. The germline V gene encodes CDR1 SGHVS and CDR2 FQNEAQ. Trimming at V came to 5 bases and at J to 5 bases, leaving 7 bases not matched to a gene. CDR3 nucleotide sequence: TGTGCCAGCAGCGACGGACAGGGAAGTACTGAAGCTTTCTTT. It specifies CASSDGQGSTEAFF.

This chain joins TRBV6-1 and TRBJ1-1; D call uncertain. Germline assignment: CDR1 MNHNS and CDR2 SASEGT. With 1 base removed from V and 6 bases from J, the gap between germline ends came to 15 bases. This CDR3 has 15 amino acids. The CDR3: CASSEVSVFMSEAFF. Here the CDR3 DNA reads TGTGCCAGCAGTGAAGTATCCGTTTTTATGTCTGAAGCTTTCTTT.